What follows are 20 T cell receptor beta chains derived from one specimen sequenced in a study of cytomegalovirus exposure and HLA in healthy donors. Clones were read by immunoSEQ multiplex PCR, and TCRdb kept only the in-frame ones, dropping some. The data hold over 200,000 clones, with around 88% observed a single time. The sequencing sample was made of PBMCs. The source is a woman aged 18-29 years in good health and CMV-seronegative.

The chain carries TRBV5-4 and TRBJ2-7; 7 nucleotides agree with TRBD2. Losses at the gene ends were 1 base for V and 6 bases for J; bases not matched to a gene: 4. The CDR3 contains 13 residues. Germline V CDR1 and CDR2: SGHNT, YYREEE (reference sequence). CDR3 residues: CASSLTSAVEQYF. CDR3 nucleotide sequence: TGTGCCAGCAGCTTGACTAGCGCCGTCGAGCAGTACTTC.

The chain joins TRBV28 to TRBJ2-1, with D perhaps TRBD2 (6 bases). Germline V gene data show CDR1 as MDHEN and CDR2 as SYDVKM. This CDR3 has 17 amino acids. Trimming pared 2 bases from V and 0 bases from J, leaving 14 bases between. The CDR3 reads CASSLPLAPSSYNEQFF. CDR3 DNA: TGTGCCAGCAGTTTACCCCTAGCGCCAAGCTCCTACAATGAGCAGTTCTTC.

The CDR3 loop reads CASSPRENYGYTF. Written as DNA, the CDR3 is TGTGCCAGCTCACCAAGGGAGAACTATGGCTACACCTTC. This chain joins TRBV18 and TRBJ1-2; D not resolved. The CDR3 is made up of 13 amino acids. V was trimmed by 2 bases and J by 2 bases, leaving 6 bases between them. Germline lookup yields CDR1 KGHSH and CDR2 LQKENI. Full variable domain (outside the CDR3, taken from reference TRBV18 and TRBJ1-2): NAGVMQNPRHLVRRRGQEARLRCSPMKGHSHVYWYRQLPEEGLKFMVYLQKENIIDESGMPKERFSAEFPKEGPSILRIQQVVRGDSAAYFCASSPRENYGYTFGSGTRLTVV.

The V gene is TRBV19, the J gene TRBJ1-2, with 8 bases that match TRBD1. The CDR3 runs to 17 residues. V was clipped by 4 bases and J by 4 bases; unmatched bases: 14. The V gene's germline CDR1 is LNHDA and CDR2 SQIVND (reference sequence). CDR3 amino acids: CASSTPGQGAISYGYTF. CDR3 bases: TGTGCCAGTAGTACCCCGGGGCAGGGGGCTATTAGCTATGGCTACACCTTC.

This chain joins TRBV7-8 and TRBJ1-4; D remains ambiguous. V was cut by 2 bases and J by 6 bases, with 4 bases left in between. The CDR3 runs 12 residues. Germline lookup yields CDR1 SGHVS and CDR2 FQNEAQ. The CDR3 region has the DNA TGTGCCAGCAGCTTAACAGATGAAAAACTGTTTTTT. Its translation is CASSLTDEKLFF.

The chain couples TRBV9 to TRBJ2-6; 8 bases line up with TRBD1. This CDR3 has 18 residues. Germline CDR1 and CDR2: SGDLS and YYNGEE. With V trimmed by 3 bases and J by 4 bases, 12 bases remained unmatched. The CDR3 DNA is TGTGCCAGCAGCGCCAGCCTACCGGACAGGGCCGGGGCCAACGTCCTGACTTTC. Protein: CASSASLPDRAGANVLTF.

The chain uses TRBV27 and TRBJ2-1; 10 bases fit TRBD1. Per the germline V gene, CDR1 is MNHEY and CDR2 is SMNVEV (reference sequence). The CDR3 extends over 18 amino acids. Trimming at V came to 5 bases and at J to 10 bases, leaving 20 bases not matched to a gene. The CDR3 spells CASSPPGTGVSWYGEQFF. In DNA, the CDR3 is TGTGCCAGCAGTCCCCCCGGGACAGGGGTGTCTTGGTACGGGGAGCAGTTCTTC.

The chain is built from TRBV27 and TRBJ2-2; D not resolved. The CDR3 runs to 15 residues. The V end lost 5 bases, the J end lost 1 base, and 11 bases lay between the germline ends. Germline CDR1 MNHEY, CDR2 SMNVEV (reference sequence). CDR3 amino acids: CASSTRRRNTGELFF. The DNA of the CDR3 is TGTGCCAGCAGTACCCGAAGGAGGAACACCGGGGAGCTGTTTTTT.

As DNA, the CDR3 is TGTGCCAGCACCCCCCGACAGAACACTGAAGCTTTCTTT. As protein: CASTPRQNTEAFF. The genes are TRBV6-5 and TRBJ1-1; D is ambiguous. The CDR3 totals 13 residues. V was trimmed by 7 bases and J by 1 base, leaving 10 bases between them. Germline CDR1 reads MNHEY; CDR2 reads SVGAGI.

The chain carries TRBV27 and TRBJ1-1, with D possibly TRBD1 on 5 matching bases. Trimming removed 4 bases at V and 1 base at J, with 7 bases between. The CDR3 has 13 residues. Germline CDR1 MNHEY, CDR2 SMNVEV (reference sequence). CDR3 amino acids: CASSSQGNTEAFF. CDR3 DNA: TGTGCCAGCAGTTCTCAGGGGAACACTGAAGCTTTCTTT.

V gene TRBV11-2 combines with J gene TRBJ1-4; D unclear. The germline gives CDR1 SGHAT, CDR2 FQNNGV. The CDR3 consists of 13 residues. The ends were cut back, 1 base at V and 8 bases at J, with 8 bases in the middle. CDR3 DNA sequence: TGTGCCAGCAGCTTAGGCACGAGAGAAAAACTGTTTTTT. Translation: CASSLGTREKLFF.

This chain uses TRBV11-2 with TRBJ2-7; D perhaps matches TRBD1 (5 bases). The germline CDR1 and CDR2 sequences are SGHAT and FQNNGV. Trimming cost V 1 base and J 1 base, with 11 bases left between them. This CDR3 has 15 amino acids. As DNA, the CDR3 is TGTGCCAGCAGCTTAGGAGCAGGGCGATCCTACGAGCAGTACTTC. Encoded protein: CASSLGAGRSYEQYF. Full variable domain (missing parts from reference TRBV11-2 and TRBJ2-7): EAGVAQSPRYKIIEKRQSVAFWCNPISGHATLYWYQQILGQGPKLLIQFQNNGVVDDSQLPKDRFSAERLKGVDSTLKIQPAKLEDSAVYLCASSLGAGRSYEQYFGPGTRLTVT.

V gene TRBV28 combines with J gene TRBJ1-5; D gene unclear. Between the trimmed V and J ends, which lost 3 bases and 0 bases, there was a span of 6 bases. The V gene's germline CDR1 is MDHEN and CDR2 SYDVKM. The CDR3 covers 14 residues. The DNA for the CDR3 is TGTGCCAGCAGTTTCGGGGATAGCAATCAGCCCCAGCATTTT. Translated: CASSFGDSNQPQHF.

The J gene is TRBJ2-7, the V gene TRBV29-1, with 7 bases that match TRBD2. CDR1 is SQVTM and CDR2 is ANQGSEA in the germline V gene. The ends lost 4 bases at V and 5 bases at J; junction bases unmatched: 8. The CDR3 length is 13 residues. CDR3: CSVGGGGPNEQYF. For the CDR3, the DNA is TGCAGCGTTGGTGGCGGGGGTCCCAACGAGCAGTACTTC.

Only one count was recorded for this clone. The chain uses TRBV28 and TRBJ2-1; maybe TRBD2 (6 bases). The CDR3 has 16 amino acids. Trimming pared 0 bases from V and 0 bases from J, leaving 9 bases between. Per the germline V gene, CDR1 is MDHEN and CDR2 is SYDVKM. The CDR3 protein is CASSLWKLASYNEQFF. CDR3 bases: TGTGCCAGCAGTTTATGGAAACTAGCCTCCTACAATGAGCAGTTCTTC.

The chain combines TRBV7-6 with TRBJ2-7; 13 nucleotides line up with TRBD2. Trimming cost V 8 bases and J 0 bases; bases outside gene matches: 4. The CDR3 has 15 residues. Germline V gene data show CDR1 as SGHVS and CDR2 as FNYEAQ. In DNA form, the CDR3 reads TGTGCCAGCGCAAGGACTAGCGGGAGCTCCTACGAGCAGTACTTC. This encodes CASARTSGSSYEQYF.

The chain has TRBV2 and TRBJ1-3; D gene ambiguous. Trimming shortened V by 4 bases and J by 4 bases, and 14 bases separated the two germline ends. This CDR3 has 15 amino acids. The V gene's germline CDR1 is SNHLY and CDR2 FYNNEI. This CDR3 reads CASSGRRGTGNTIYF. The CDR3 bases are TGTGCCAGCAGTGGACGAAGAGGTACGGGAAACACCATATATTTT.

The chain combines TRBV28 with TRBJ2-1; TRBD2 is a possible D gene (6 bases). Germline V gene lookup returns CDR1 MDHEN and CDR2 SYDVKM. The CDR3 has 14 residues. The V end lost 5 bases, the J end lost 3 bases, and 11 bases lay between the germline ends. The CDR3 DNA sequence: TGTGCCAGCAGTGACGGGGGTAACTACAATGAGCAGTTCTTC. Its translation: CASSDGGNYNEQFF.

The chain has TRBV5-1 and TRBJ1-2; 8 nucleotides agree with TRBD1. V was clipped by 1 base and J by 7 bases; unmatched bases: 0. The germline V gene encodes CDR1 SGHRS and CDR2 YFSETQ. This CDR3 is built from 12 residues. The CDR3 protein is CASSLTGGGYTF. For the CDR3, the DNA is TGCGCCAGCAGCTTGACAGGGGGTGGCTACACCTTC.

V gene TRBV2 combines with J gene TRBJ1-5, with D uncertain. Germline CDR1 and CDR2: SNHLY and FYNNEI. The V and J ends lost 0 bases and 0 bases respectively, with 9 bases between them. There are 16 residues in the CDR3. The CDR3 here is CASSEAVMSSNQPQHF. The CDR3 coding sequence is TGTGCCAGCAGTGAAGCTGTGATGAGTAGCAATCAGCCCCAGCATTTT.